Listed below are T cell receptor beta chains from one sample, sequenced in a study of metastatic and nonmetastatic thyroid tumors. Using MiXCR, TCRdb reanalyzed the PCR reads. The sample shows some 38,000 clones, around 43% of them seen only once. Sequencing was carried out using tumor tissue. The receptors shown here come from a male donor with papillary thyroid cancer or a benign thyroid nodule (not recorded which). Some clones in this sample may be carry-over from other donors' samples. CDR3s include the opening cysteine and the closing phenylalanine or tryptophan. A D gene is named only where the DNA matches it firmly. The size of a clone is reported for some rows only, either as once, few or many, or as a class for expanded clones.

j_call d_call v_call clone_size cdr3_aa cdr3_nt
TRBJ1-6 - TRBV7-2 - CASSFFRDRGSPLHF TGTGCCAGCAGCTTCTTCAGGGATCGAGGTTCACCCCTCCACTTT
TRBJ2-1 TRBD2 TRBV9 few CASSVQGGSGRVGEQFF TGTGCCAGCAGCGTCCAGGGGGGTAGCGGGAGGGTTGGTGAGCAGTTCTTC
TRBJ1-1 - TRBV9 - CASSEGGTLNTEAFF TGTGCCAGCAGCGAGGGAGGGACATTGAACACTGAAGCTTTCTTT
TRBJ1-2 - TRBV20-1 - CSAITGSDYGYTF TGCAGTGCTATTACAGGATCGGACTATGGCTACACCTTC
TRBJ1-1 - TRBV6-1 - CASSDSGTTEAFF TGTGCCAGCAGTGACTCCGGGACCACTGAAGCTTTCTTT
TRBJ2-7 TRBD1 TRBV20-1 - CSARKGATTYEQYF TGCAGTGCTAGAAAGGGGGCAACGACCTACGAGCAGTACTTC
TRBJ2-2 - TRBV12-3/TRBV12-4 few CASSISLTGELFF TGTGCCAGCAGTATATCATTGACCGGGGAGCTGTTTTTT
TRBJ2-7 TRBD1 TRBV4-1 - CASSLPGTGPNEQYF TGCGCCAGCAGCCTCCCCGGGACAGGTCCTAACGAGCAGTACTTC
TRBJ1-1 TRBD1 TRBV6-6 many CASSYSAGGTEAFF TGTGCCAGCAGTTACTCGGCAGGGGGCACTGAAGCTTTCTTT
TRBJ2-3 TRBD2 TRBV2 - CASSEGLAGESSTDTQYF TGTGCCAGCAGTGAGGGACTAGCGGGAGAGAGTAGCACAGATACGCAGTATTTT
TRBJ2-1 - TRBV7-6 - CASSSFAGSDHNEQFF TGTGCCAGCAGCTCCTTCGCGGGGTCCGACCACAATGAGCAGTTCTTC
TRBJ1-2 - TRBV12-3/TRBV12-4 few CASSILPQTYGYTF TGTGCCAGCAGTATTCTTCCGCAGACCTATGGCTACACCTTC
TRBJ1-1 TRBD1 TRBV5-1 few CASSLFPGQGTTEAFF TGCGCCAGCAGTCTTTTCCCGGGACAGGGAACGACTGAAGCTTTCTTT
TRBJ2-5 - TRBV19 few CASSIGVWETQYF TGTGCCAGTAGTATCGGGGTTTGGGAGACCCAGTACTTC
TRBJ1-6 - TRBV28 - CASRAANSPLHF TGTGCCAGCAGGGCAGCGAATTCACCCCTCCACTTT
TRBJ2-3 TRBD2 TRBV20-1 - CSARAEQRGRTDTQYF TGCAGTGCTAGAGCCGAGCAGCGGGGTCGCACAGATACGCAGTATTTT
TRBJ2-1 - TRBV6-1 - CASSEWGDYNEQFF TGTGCCAGCAGTGAATGGGGCGATTACAATGAGCAGTTCTTC
TRBJ2-2 TRBD1 TRBV20-1 - CSAPGQYTGELFF TGCAGTGCTCCGGGACAGTACACCGGGGAGCTGTTTTTT
TRBJ1-3 TRBD1 TRBV15 - CATSRTGTGWNSGNTIYF TGTGCCACCAGCAGGACTGGGACAGGGTGGAACTCTGGAAACACCATATATTTT
TRBJ2-2 TRBD1 TRBV25-1 few CASTGTGFAGELFF TGTGCCAGCACCGGGACAGGGTTTGCCGGGGAGCTGTTTTTT
TRBJ1-5 TRBD1 TRBV27 few CASSFTGGNQPQHF TGTGCCAGCAGTTTTACAGGGGGCAATCAGCCCCAGCATTTT
TRBJ1-1 - TRBV11-3 - CASSLDFQLNTEAFF TGTGCCAGCAGCTTAGACTTCCAGCTTAACACTGAAGCTTTCTTT
TRBJ1-2 TRBD1 TRBV3-1 few CASSAGTGIFGYTF TGTGCCAGCAGCGCCGGGACAGGGATTTTTGGCTACACCTTC
TRBJ1-2 - TRBV19 few CASREAGSSYGYTF TGTGCCAGTAGGGAGGCCGGCAGCAGCTATGGCTACACCTTC
TRBJ2-7 TRBD2 TRBV11-1 - CASSQGTSSSSSYEQYF TGTGCCAGCAGCCAGGGGACTAGCTCTTCGAGCTCCTACGAGCAGTACTTC
TRBJ2-5 - TRBV20-1 - CSAKGDAQETQYF TGCAGTGCTAAGGGGGACGCTCAAGAGACCCAGTACTTC
TRBJ1-4 - TRBV5-6 - CASSTGRNEKLFF TGTGCCAGCAGCACAGGGAGAAATGAAAAACTGTTTTTT
TRBJ2-2 - TRBV19 - CGRSQGTSGELFF TGTGGCCGGAGTCAGGGGACGTCGGGGGAGCTGTTTTTT
TRBJ1-5 - TRBV6-1 - CASSSGEGQPQHF TGTGCCAGCAGTTCCGGTGAGGGTCAGCCCCAGCATTTT
TRBJ2-1 TRBD2 TRBV3-1 few CASSPRGTSLNEQFF TGTGCCAGCAGCCCCCGGGGGACTAGCCTCAATGAGCAGTTCTTC
TRBJ2-3 - TRBV24-1 - CATSGSSLSTDTQYF TGTGCCACCAGCGGGAGTTCTCTGAGCACAGATACGCAGTATTTT
TRBJ2-1 TRBD2 TRBV9 - CASSVEFSGSTNEQFF TGTGCCAGCAGCGTAGAATTTAGCGGGAGTACGAATGAGCAGTTCTTC
TRBJ2-7 - TRBV5-1 - CASSLATGAGVAEQYF TGCGCCAGCAGCTTGGCCACTGGGGCGGGTGTGGCCGAGCAGTACTTC
TRBJ2-2 TRBD2 TRBV5-1 - CASSPTSGRSWELFF TGCGCCAGCAGCCCGACTAGCGGGAGAAGTTGGGAGCTGTTTTTT
TRBJ1-4 - TRBV30 few CAWNRLANEKLFF TGTGCCTGGAACCGTCTAGCTAATGAAAAACTGTTTTTT
TRBJ2-4 - TRBV20-1 - CSVYRSKNIQYF TGCAGTGTATACAGGTCTAAAAACATTCAGTACTTC
TRBJ2-7 - TRBV27 - CASSASGRDIYEQYF TGTGCCAGCAGTGCCTCTGGGCGGGATATCTACGAGCAGTACTTC
TRBJ2-6 - TRBV7-6 - CASREGTESSGANVLTF TGTGCCAGCAGGGAAGGGACGGAAAGCTCTGGGGCCAACGTCCTGACTTTC
TRBJ1-2 TRBD1 TRBV5-1 - CASSEGTAIDYGYTF TGCGCCAGCAGCGAAGGGACAGCAATTGATTATGGCTACACCTTC
TRBJ2-7 TRBD2 TRBV11-1 - CASSFGGRKADEQYF TGTGCCAGCAGCTTCGGCGGGAGGAAGGCAGACGAGCAGTACTTC